This TCR beta chain was found in a study of cytomegalovirus exposure and HLA in healthy donors. Study observations and caveats: Using the classifier, cytomegalovirus status was reportedly diagnosed with high specificity and sensitivity. An Asian-associated ancestry cluster reportedly showed fewer N-insertions than the approximately 700-donor mean in a later analysis. Cytomegalovirus-associated status was assigned to more than 150 TCR beta chains.

Healthy bone marrow donors made up the donor group. Germline V gene lookup returns CDR1 MDHEN and CDR2 SYDVKM. Trimming cost V 8 bases and J 0 bases, with 14 bases left between them. The CDR3 contains 14 residues. Both 60 Vbeta primers and 13 Jbeta primers went into the PCR. The assay was immunoSEQ multiplex PCR, and TCRdb's table has in-frame clones only and misses some. The sample totals about 60,000 clones. As regards this clone: Its antigen remains unidentified.

The source is a middle-aged man in good health and CMV-seropositive. Sequenced: PBMCs. The V call is TRBV28, the J call TRBJ2-7; D is perhaps TRBD1 (6 bases). CDR3 region: CASRRQALSYEQYF. CDR3 sequence (DNA): TGTGCCAGCCGGCGACAGGCCCTCTCCTACGAGCAGTACTTC.